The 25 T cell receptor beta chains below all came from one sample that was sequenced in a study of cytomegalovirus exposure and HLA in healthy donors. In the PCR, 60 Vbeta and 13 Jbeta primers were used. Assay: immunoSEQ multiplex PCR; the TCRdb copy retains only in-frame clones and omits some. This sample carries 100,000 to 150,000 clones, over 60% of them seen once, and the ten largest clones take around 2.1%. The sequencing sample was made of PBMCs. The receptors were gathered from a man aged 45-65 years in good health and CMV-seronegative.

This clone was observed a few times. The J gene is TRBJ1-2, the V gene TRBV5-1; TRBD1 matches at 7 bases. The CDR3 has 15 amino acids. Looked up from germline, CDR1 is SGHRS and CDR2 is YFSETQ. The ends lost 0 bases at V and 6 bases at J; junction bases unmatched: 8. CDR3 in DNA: TGCGCCAGCAGCTTGGTAGGGGGCAGGGAGGATGGCTACACCTTC. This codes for CASSLVGGREDGYTF.

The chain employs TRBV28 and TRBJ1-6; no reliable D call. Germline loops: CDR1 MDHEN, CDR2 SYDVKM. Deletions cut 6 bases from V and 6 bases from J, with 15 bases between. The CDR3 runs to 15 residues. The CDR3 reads CASRLPQVTNSPLHF. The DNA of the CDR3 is TGTGCCAGCAGACTTCCCCAGGTGACTAATTCACCCCTCCACTTT.

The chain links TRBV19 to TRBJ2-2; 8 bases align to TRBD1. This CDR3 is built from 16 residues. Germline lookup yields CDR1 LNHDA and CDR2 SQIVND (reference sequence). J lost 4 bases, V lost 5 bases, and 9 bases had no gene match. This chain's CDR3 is CASSPGQGFFTGELFF. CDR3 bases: TGTGCCAGTAGTCCAGGACAGGGATTCTTCACCGGGGAGCTGTTTTTT.

CDR3 sequence reads: CASSGTGDYEQYF. CDR3 in DNA: TGTGCCAGCAGCGGGACAGGGGACTACGAGCAGTACTTC. V gene TRBV5-4 combines with J gene TRBJ2-5; 10 bases are shared with TRBD1. The J call may be mistaken, given a closer DNA end match to TRBJ2-7. Germline CDR1 and CDR2: SGHNT and YYREEE (reference sequence). The CDR3 consists of 13 residues.

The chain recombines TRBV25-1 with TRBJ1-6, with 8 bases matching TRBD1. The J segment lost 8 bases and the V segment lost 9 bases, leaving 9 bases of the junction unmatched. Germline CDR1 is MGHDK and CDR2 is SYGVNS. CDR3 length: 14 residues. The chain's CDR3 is CASRSQGADSPLHF. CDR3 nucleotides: TGTGCCAGTAGAAGTCAGGGGGCTGATTCACCCCTCCACTTT.

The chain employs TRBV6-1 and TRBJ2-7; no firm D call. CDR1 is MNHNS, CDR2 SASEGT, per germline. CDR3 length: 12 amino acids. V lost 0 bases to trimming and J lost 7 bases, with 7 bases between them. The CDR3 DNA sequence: TGTGCCAGCAGTGAAGCGCTTCGGGAGCAGTACGTC. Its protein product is CASSEALREQYV.

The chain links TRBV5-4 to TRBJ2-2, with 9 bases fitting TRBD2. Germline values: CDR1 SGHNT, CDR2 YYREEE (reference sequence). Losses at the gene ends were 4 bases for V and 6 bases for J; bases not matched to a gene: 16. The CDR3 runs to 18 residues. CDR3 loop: CASSAGGGRGSLAGELFF. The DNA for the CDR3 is TGTGCCAGCAGCGCGGGGGGGGGCAGGGGCTCTCTCGCCGGGGAGCTGTTTTTT.

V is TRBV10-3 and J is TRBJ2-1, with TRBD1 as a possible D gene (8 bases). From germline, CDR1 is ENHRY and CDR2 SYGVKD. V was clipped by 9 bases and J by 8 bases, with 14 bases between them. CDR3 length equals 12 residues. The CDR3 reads CAIDRGGHEQFF. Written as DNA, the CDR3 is TGTGCCATTGACAGGGGAGGGCATGAGCAGTTCTTC.

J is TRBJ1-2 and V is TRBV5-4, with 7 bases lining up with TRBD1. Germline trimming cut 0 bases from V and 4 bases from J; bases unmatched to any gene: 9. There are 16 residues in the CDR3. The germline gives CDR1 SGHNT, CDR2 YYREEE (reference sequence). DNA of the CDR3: TGTGCCAGCAGCTTGGACAGGGGCCTCAGGGCCTATGGCTACACCTTC. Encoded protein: CASSLDRGLRAYGYTF.

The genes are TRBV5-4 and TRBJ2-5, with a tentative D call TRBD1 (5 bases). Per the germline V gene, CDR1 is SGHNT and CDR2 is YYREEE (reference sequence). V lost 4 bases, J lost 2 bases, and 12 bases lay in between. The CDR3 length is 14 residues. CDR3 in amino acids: CASSGTGLQETQYF. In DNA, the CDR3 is TGTGCCAGCAGCGGAACAGGTTTACAAGAGACCCAGTACTTC.

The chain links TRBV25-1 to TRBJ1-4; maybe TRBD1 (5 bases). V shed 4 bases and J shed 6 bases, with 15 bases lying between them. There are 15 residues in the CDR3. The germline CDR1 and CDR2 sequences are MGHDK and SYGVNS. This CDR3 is CASSVWGVVDEKLFF. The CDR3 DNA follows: TGTGCCAGCAGTGTCTGGGGGGTGGTCGATGAAAAACTGTTTTTT.

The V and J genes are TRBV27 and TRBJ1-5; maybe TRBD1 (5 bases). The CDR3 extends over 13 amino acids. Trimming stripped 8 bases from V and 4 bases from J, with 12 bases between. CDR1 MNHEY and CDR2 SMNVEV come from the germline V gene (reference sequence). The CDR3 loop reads CASGGTWNQPQHF. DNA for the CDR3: TGTGCCAGCGGAGGGACGTGGAATCAGCCCCAGCATTTT.

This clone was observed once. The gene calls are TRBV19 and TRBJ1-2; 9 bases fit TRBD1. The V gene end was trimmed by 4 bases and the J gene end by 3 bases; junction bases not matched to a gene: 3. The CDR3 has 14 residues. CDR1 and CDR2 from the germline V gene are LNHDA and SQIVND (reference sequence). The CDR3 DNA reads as TGTGCCAGTAGTAGGGACAGGGCCCACTATGGCTACACCTTC. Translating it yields CASSRDRAHYGYTF.

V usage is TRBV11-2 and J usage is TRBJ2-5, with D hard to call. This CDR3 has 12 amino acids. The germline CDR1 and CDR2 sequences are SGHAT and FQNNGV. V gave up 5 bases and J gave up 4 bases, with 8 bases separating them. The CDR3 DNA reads TGTGCCAGCAGCCCGACTTCAGAGACCCAGTACTTC. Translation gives CASSPTSETQYF.

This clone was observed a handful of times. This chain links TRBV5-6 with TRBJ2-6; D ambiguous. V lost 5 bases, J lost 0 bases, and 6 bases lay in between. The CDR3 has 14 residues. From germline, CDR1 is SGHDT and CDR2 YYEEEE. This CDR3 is CASSELSGANVLTF. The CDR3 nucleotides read TGTGCCAGCAGTGAACTCTCTGGGGCCAACGTCCTGACTTTC.

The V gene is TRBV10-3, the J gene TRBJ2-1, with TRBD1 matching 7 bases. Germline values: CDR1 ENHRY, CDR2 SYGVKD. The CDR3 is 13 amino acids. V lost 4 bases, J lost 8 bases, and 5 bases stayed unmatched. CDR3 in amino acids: CAISGTGDHEQFF. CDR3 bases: TGTGCCATCAGTGGTACAGGGGACCATGAGCAGTTCTTC.

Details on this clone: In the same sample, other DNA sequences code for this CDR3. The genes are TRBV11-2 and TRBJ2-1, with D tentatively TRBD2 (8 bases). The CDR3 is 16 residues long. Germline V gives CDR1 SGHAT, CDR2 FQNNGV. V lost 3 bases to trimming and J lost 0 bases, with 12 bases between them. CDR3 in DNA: TGTGCCAGCAGCTTGCGGGGGGACAGCTCCTACAATGAGCAGTTCTTC. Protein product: CASSLRGDSSYNEQFF.

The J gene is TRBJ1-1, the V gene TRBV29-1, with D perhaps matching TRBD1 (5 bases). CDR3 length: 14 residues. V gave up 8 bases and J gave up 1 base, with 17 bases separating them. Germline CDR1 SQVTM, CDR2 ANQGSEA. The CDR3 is CSLLPQAKNTEAFF. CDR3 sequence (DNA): TGCAGCCTTCTCCCACAGGCAAAGAACACTGAAGCTTTCTTT. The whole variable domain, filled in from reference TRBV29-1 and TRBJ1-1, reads SAVISQKPSRDICQRGTSLTIQCQVDSQVTMMFWYRQQPGQSLTLIATANQGSEATYESGFVIDKFPISRPNLTFSTLTVSNMSPEDSSIYLCSLLPQAKNTEAFFGQGTRLTVV.

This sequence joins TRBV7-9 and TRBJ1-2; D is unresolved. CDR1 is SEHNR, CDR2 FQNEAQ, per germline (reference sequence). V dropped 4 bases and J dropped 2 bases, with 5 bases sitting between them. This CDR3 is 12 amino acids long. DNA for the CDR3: TGTGCCAGCAGCTCAATGAACTATGGCTACACCTTC. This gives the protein CASSSMNYGYTF.

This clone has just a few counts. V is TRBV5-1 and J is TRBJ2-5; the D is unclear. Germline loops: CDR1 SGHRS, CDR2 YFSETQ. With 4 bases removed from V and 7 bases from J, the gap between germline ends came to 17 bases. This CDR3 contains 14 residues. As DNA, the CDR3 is TGCGCCAGCAGCGAATCTGGGCCGAGTGGGACCCAGTACTTC. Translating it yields CASSESGPSGTQYF. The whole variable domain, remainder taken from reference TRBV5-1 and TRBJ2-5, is KAGVTQTPRYLIKTRGQQVTLSCSPISGHRSVSWYQQTPGQGLQFLFEYFSETQRNKGNFPGRFSGRQFSNSRSEMNVSTLELGDSALYLCASSESGPSGTQYFGPGTRLLVL.

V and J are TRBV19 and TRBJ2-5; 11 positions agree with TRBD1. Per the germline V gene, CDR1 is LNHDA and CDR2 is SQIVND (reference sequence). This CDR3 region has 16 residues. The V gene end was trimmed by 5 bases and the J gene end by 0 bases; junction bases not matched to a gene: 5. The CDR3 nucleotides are TGTGCCAGTAGTGTTCGGACAGGGGGCCACCAAGAGACCCAGTACTTC. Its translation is CASSVRTGGHQETQYF.

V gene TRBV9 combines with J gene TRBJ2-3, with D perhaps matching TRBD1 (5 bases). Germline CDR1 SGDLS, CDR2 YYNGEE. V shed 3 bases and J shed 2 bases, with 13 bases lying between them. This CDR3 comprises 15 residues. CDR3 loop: CASSGTQNPTDTQYF. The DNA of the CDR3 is TGTGCCAGCAGCGGGACACAAAACCCCACAGATACGCAGTATTTT.

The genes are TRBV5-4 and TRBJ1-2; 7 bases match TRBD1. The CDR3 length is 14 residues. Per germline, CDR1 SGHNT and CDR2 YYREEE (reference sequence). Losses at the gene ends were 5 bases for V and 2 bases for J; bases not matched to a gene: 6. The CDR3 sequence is CASRPGTANYGYTF. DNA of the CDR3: TGTGCCAGCAGACCCGGGACAGCAAACTATGGCTACACCTTC.

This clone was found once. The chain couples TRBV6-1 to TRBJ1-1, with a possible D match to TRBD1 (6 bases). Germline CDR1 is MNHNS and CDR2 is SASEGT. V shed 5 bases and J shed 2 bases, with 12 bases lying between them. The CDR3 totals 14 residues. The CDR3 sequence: CASSNRAGNTEAFF. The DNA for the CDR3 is TGTGCCAGCAGTAACAGGGCGGGTAACACTGAAGCTTTCTTT.

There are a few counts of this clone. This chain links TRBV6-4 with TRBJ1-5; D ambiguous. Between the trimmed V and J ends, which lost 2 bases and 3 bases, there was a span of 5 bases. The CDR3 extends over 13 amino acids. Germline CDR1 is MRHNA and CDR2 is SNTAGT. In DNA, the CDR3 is TGTGCCAGCAGTGACAGAGTCAATCAGCCCCAGCATTTT. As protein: CASSDRVNQPQHF.